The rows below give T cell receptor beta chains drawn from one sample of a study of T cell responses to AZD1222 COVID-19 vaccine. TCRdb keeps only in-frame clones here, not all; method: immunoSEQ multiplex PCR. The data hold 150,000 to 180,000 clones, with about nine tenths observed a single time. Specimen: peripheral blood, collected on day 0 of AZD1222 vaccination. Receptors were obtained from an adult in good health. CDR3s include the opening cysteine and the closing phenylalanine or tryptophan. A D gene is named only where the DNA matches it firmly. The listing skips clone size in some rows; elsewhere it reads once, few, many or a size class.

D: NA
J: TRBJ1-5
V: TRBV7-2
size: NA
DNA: TGTGCCAGCAGCTTAGTTCTAGGAAGCAGCAATCAGCCCCAGCATTTT
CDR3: CASSLVLGSSNQPQHF

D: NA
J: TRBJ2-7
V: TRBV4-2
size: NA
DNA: TGTGCCAGCAGCCAAGGAGTATCCTACGAGCAGTACTTC
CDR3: CASSQGVSYEQYF

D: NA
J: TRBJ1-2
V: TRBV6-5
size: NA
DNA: TGTGCCAGCAGTTACGGGGGGCTGGGCTATGGCTACACCTTC
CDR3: CASSYGGLGYGYTF

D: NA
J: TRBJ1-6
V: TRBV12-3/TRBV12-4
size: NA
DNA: TGTGCCAGCAGTTCGGGACGGGATTCACCCCTCCACTTT
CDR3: CASSSGRDSPLHF

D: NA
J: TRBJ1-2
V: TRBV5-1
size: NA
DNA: TGCGCCAGCAGCTTAAACCGGGACTATGGCTACACCTTC
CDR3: CASSLNRDYGYTF

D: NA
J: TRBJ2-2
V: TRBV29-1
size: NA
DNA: TGCAGCGTTGACAGGGCGAACACCGGGGAGCTGTTTTTT
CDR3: CSVDRANTGELFF

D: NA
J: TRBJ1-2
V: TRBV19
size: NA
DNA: TGTGCCAGTAGTACCCTAGGGACCGGACGGGGCTACACCTTC
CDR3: CASSTLGTGRGYTF

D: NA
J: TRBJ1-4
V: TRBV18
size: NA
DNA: TGTGCCAGCTCACCACCGGCGGCAACTAATGAAAAACTGTTTTTT
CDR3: CASSPPAATNEKLFF

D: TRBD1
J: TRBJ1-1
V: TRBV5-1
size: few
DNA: TGCGCCAGCAGCTTGACAGGGGTGAACACTGAAGCTTTCTTT
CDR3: CASSLTGVNTEAFF

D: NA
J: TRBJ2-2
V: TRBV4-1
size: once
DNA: TGCGCCAGCAGCCAAGTTTGGACAATGAACACCGGGGAGCTGTTTTTT
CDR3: CASSQVWTMNTGELFF

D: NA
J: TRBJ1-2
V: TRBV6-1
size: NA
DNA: TGTGCCAGCAGTGAATGGGGTACCTCTAACTATGGCTACACCTTC
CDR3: CASSEWGTSNYGYTF

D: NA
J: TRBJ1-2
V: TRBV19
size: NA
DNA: TGTGCCAGTAGTATCACCGGACAGAACTATGGCTACACCTTC
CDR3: CASSITGQNYGYTF

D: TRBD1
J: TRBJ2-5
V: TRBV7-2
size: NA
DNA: TGTGCCAGCAGCTCGTACCGGGACAGCTTAGAGACCCAGTACTTC
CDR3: CASSSYRDSLETQYF

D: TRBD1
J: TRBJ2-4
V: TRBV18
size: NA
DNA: TGTGCCAGCTCAAACGGACAGGGAAACATTCAGTACTTC
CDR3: CASSNGQGNIQYF

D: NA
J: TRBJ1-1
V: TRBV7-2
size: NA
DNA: TGTGCCAGTACGAACACTGAAGCTTTCTTT
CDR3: CASTNTEAFF

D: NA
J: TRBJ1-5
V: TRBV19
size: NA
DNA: TGTGCCACTAGGGAGGGGGGCGCGCCCCAGCATTTT
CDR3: CATREGGAPQHF

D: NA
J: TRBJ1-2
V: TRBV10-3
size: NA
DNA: TGTGCCATCAGTGAGCGGGGTTCCAACTATGGCTACACCTTC
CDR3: CAISERGSNYGYTF

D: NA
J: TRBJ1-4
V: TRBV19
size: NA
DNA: TGTGCCAGTAGTTTAACTAATGAAAAACTGTTTTTT
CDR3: CASSLTNEKLFF

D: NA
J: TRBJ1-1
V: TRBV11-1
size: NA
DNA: TGTGCCAGCAGCTTAGAGGGCAGTGTAAACACTGAAGCTTTCTTT
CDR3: CASSLEGSVNTEAFF

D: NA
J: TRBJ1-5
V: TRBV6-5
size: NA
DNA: TGTGCCAGCAGACAGGGTAAGGATCAGCCCCAGCATTTT
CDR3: CASRQGKDQPQHF

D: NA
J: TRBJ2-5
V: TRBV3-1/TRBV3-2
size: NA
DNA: TGTGCCAGCAGCCAAGTGCAAGAGACCCAGTACTTC
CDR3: CASSQVQETQYF

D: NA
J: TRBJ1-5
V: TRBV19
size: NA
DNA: TGTGCCAGTTTGCTGGTTGGTACCAGCAATCAGCCCCAGCATTTT
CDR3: CASLLVGTSNQPQHF

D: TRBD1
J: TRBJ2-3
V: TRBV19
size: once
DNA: TGTGCCAGCAAGACAGGGGGCAGTTACACAGATACGCAGTATTTT
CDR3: CASKTGGSYTDTQYF

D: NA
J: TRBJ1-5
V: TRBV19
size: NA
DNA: TGTGCCAGTAGTATTTATTTTGATAGCAATCAGCCCCAGCATTTT
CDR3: CASSIYFDSNQPQHF

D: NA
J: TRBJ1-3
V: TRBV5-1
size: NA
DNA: TGCGCCAGCAGCTTGGCCCCTGGGGAAAACACCATATATTTT
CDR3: CASSLAPGENTIYF

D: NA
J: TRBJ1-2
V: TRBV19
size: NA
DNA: TGTGCCAGTAGTACCCCGGGACGCCGAAACTATGGCTACACCTTC
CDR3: CASSTPGRRNYGYTF

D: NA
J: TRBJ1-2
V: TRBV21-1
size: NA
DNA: TGTGCCAGCAGCAAATGTCGAACCAGGACAGGGAACTATGGCTACACCTTC
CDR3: CASSKCRTRTGNYGYTF

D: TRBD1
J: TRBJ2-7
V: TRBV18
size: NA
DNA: TGTGCCAGCTCATCGGGACAGGTACTCGAGCAGTACTTC
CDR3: CASSSGQVLEQYF

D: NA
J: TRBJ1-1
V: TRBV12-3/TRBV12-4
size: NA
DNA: TGTGCCAGCAGTCGAGGGGGGAGCACTGAAGCTTTCTTT
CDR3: CASSRGGSTEAFF

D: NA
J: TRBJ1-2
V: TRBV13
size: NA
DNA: TGTGCCAGCAGCTTAGGCCTAGACAGACCCAACTATGGCTACACCTTC
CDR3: CASSLGLDRPNYGYTF

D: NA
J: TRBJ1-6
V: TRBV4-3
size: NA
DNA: TGCGCCAGCAGCCAAGAGAGGGGCAGTAATTCACCCCTCCACTTT
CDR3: CASSQERGSNSPLHF

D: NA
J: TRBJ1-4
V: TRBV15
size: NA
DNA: TGTGCCACCAGCAGAGAAAGGATATCAAATGCAGAACTGTTTTTT
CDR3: CATSRERISNAELFF

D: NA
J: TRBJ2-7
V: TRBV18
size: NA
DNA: TGTGCCAGCTCTCGACAGGAAACCTACGAGCAGTACTTC
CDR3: CASSRQETYEQYF

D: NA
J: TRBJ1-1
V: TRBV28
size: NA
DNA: TGTGCCAGCAGCCTAAGGGGGTCGGCTGAAGCTTTCTTT
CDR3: CASSLRGSAEAFF

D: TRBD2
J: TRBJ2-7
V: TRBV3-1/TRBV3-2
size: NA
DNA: TGTGCCAGCAGCCAAGGCGGACTAGCGCTCTCCTACGAGCAGTACTTC
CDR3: CASSQGGLALSYEQYF

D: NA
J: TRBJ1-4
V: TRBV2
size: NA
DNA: TGTGCCAGCAGTCTAGGGAGGACTAATGAAAAACTGTTTTTT
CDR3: CASSLGRTNEKLFF

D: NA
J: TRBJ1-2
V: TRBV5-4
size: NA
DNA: TGTGCCAGCAGCTTGGTTTCCTCTAACTATGGCTACACCTTC
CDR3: CASSLVSSNYGYTF

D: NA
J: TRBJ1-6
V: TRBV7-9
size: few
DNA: TGTGCCAGCAGCTCGTCGACGGGAGGTGGGAATTCACCCCTCCACTTT
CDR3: CASSSSTGGGNSPLHF

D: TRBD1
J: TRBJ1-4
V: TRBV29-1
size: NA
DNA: TGCAGCGGCAAGACAGGGTCCGCTGAAAAACTGTTTTTT
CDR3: CSGKTGSAEKLFF

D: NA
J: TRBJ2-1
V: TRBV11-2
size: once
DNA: TGTGCCAGCAGGGCTGGACGTAGCGGTTACGGGGAGCAGTTCTTC
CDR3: CASRAGRSGYGEQFF

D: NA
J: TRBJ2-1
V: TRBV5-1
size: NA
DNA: TGCGCCAGCAGCTTCACAGGGAGAGATGAGCAGTTCTTC
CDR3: CASSFTGRDEQFF

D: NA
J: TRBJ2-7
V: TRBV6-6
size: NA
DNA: TGTGCCAGCAGCCCCATCGCCTACGAGCAGTACTTC
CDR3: CASSPIAYEQYF

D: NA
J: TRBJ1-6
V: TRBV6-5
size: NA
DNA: TGTGCCAGCAGTACTCTTAGGGGTTCACCCCTCCACTTT
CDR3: CASSTLRGSPLHF

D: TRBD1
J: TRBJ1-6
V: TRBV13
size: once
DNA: TGTGCCAGCAGCTTGACAGGGTTGAATAATTCACCCCTCCACTTT
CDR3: CASSLTGLNNSPLHF

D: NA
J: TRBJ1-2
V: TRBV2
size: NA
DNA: TGTGCCAGCAGTCCCGACAGCAACTATGGCTACACCTTC
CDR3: CASSPDSNYGYTF

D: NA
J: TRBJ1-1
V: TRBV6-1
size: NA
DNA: TGTGCCAGCAGTGAACTTGGAGTCAGGAACACTGAAGCTTTCTTT
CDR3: CASSELGVRNTEAFF

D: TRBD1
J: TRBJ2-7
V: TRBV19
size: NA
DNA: TGTGCCAGTAGCCAGACAGGGGCCTACGAGCAGTACTTC
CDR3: CASSQTGAYEQYF

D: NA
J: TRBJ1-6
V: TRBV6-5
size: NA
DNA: TGTGCCAGTTCGCCGGGGAATTATTCACCCCTCCACTTT
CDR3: CASSPGNYSPLHF

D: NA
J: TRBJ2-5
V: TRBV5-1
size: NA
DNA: TGCGCCAGCAGCTTGGATAGCTCGGAGACCCAGTACTTC
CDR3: CASSLDSSETQYF

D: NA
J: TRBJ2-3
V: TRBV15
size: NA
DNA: TGTGCCACCAGCAGAGATCAGGGGTTCACAGATACGCAGTATTTT
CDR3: CATSRDQGFTDTQYF

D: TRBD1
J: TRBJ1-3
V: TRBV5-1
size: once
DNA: TGCGCCAGCAGCTTGGACAGGGGTGCTGGAAACACCATATATTTT
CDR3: CASSLDRGAGNTIYF